The rows below give T cell receptor beta chains drawn from one sample of a study of T-cell reconstitution after alpha-beta-depleted transplantation in children. TCRdb reprocessed the PCR reads via MiXCR and lists one record per CDR3 protein. This sample carries more than 400,000 distinct CDR3 sequences, roughly 10% of them seen once, and the ten largest clones take 14%. Sequences were derived from PBMCs, mostly from graft donor cells, sampled 180 days after TCRalphabeta/CD19-depleted stem cell transplant. All receptors come from a female patient aged 2-9 years who had a stem cell transplant for aplastic anemia, so the T cells may come from the graft donor. Both conserved end residues are part of each CDR3. Fields, in order: V gene, D gene, J gene, clone size, CDR3 protein, CDR3 DNA. D genes are given only for firm matches. Only part of the rows carry a size: once, few, many, or a class if the clone is expanded.

V gene: TRBV6-5
D gene: -
J gene: TRBJ1-1
clone size: many
CDR3 protein: CASRQNTEAFF
CDR3 DNA: TGTGCCAGCCGCCAGAACACTGAAGCTTTCTTT

V gene: TRBV29-1
D gene: -
J gene: TRBJ1-1
clone size: many
CDR3 protein: CSVGRRGTSDTEAFF
CDR3 DNA: TGCAGCGTGGGACGCCGGGGGACATCCGACACTGAAGCTTTCTTT

V gene: TRBV20-1
D gene: TRBD1
J gene: TRBJ1-1
clone size: -
CDR3 protein: CSAGGGAGTEAFF
CDR3 DNA: TGCAGTGCGGGAGGGGGCGCTGGCACTGAAGCTTTCTTT

V gene: TRBV10-3
D gene: -
J gene: TRBJ2-2
clone size: -
CDR3 protein: CAISAGRGNTGELFF
CDR3 DNA: TGTGCCATCAGTGCTGGCAGGGGGAACACCGGGGAGCTGTTTTTT

V gene: TRBV18
D gene: -
J gene: TRBJ2-3
clone size: many
CDR3 protein: CASSPTGFTTQYF
CDR3 DNA: TGTGCCAGCTCACCGACAGGCTTTACTACGCAGTATTTT

V gene: TRBV12-3/TRBV12-4
D gene: -
J gene: TRBJ1-5
clone size: few
CDR3 protein: CASSIRDARTEPQHF
CDR3 DNA: TGTGCCAGCAGTATCCGGGACGCCCGGACGGAGCCCCAGCATTTT

V gene: TRBV20-1
D gene: TRBD1
J gene: TRBJ2-1
clone size: -
CDR3 protein: CSARDTALGQGFWNEQFF
CDR3 DNA: TGCAGTGCTAGAGATACTGCTCTGGGACAGGGTTTTTGGAATGAGCAGTTCTTC

V gene: TRBV5-1
D gene: TRBD2
J gene: TRBJ2-4
clone size: few
CDR3 protein: CASSLSGREEYF
CDR3 DNA: TGCGCCAGCAGCCTTAGCGGGAGAGAGGAGTACTTC

V gene: TRBV24-1
D gene: -
J gene: TRBJ1-1
clone size: few
CDR3 protein: CATSGAGNTEAFF
CDR3 DNA: TGTGCCACCAGCGGGGCCGGTAACACTGAAGCTTTCTTT

V gene: TRBV7-2
D gene: TRBD2
J gene: TRBJ2-7
clone size: -
CDR3 protein: CASSLDTGGGSYEQYF
CDR3 DNA: TGTGCCAGCAGCTTAGACACGGGGGGGGGCTCCTACGAGCAGTACTTC

V gene: TRBV6-1
D gene: TRBD2
J gene: TRBJ2-5
clone size: -
CDR3 protein: CASSGTRRETQYF
CDR3 DNA: TGTGCCAGCAGTGGGACTAGAAGAGAGACCCAGTACTTC

V gene: TRBV5-1
D gene: TRBD1
J gene: TRBJ2-6
clone size: few
CDR3 protein: CATSLRTGGANVLTF
CDR3 DNA: TGCGCCACTTCCCTCCGGACAGGTGGGGCCAACGTCCTGACTTTC

V gene: TRBV9
D gene: TRBD2
J gene: TRBJ2-3
clone size: -
CDR3 protein: CASSVRSGISTDTQYF
CDR3 DNA: TGTGCCAGCAGCGTACGCAGCGGGATCAGCACAGATACGCAGTATTTT

V gene: TRBV20-1
D gene: TRBD2
J gene: TRBJ2-5
clone size: few
CDR3 protein: CSARTSGGMETQYF
CDR3 DNA: TGCAGTGCTAGAACTAGCGGGGGTATGGAGACCCAGTACTTC

V gene: TRBV21-1
D gene: -
J gene: TRBJ2-1
clone size: few
CDR3 protein: CASSKETSGRGYGDEQFF
CDR3 DNA: TGTGCCAGCAGCAAAGAGACCAGCGGGAGAGGCTATGGCGATGAGCAGTTCTTC

V gene: TRBV20-1
D gene: TRBD2
J gene: TRBJ2-1
clone size: -
CDR3 protein: CSAIAGSLYNEQFF
CDR3 DNA: TGCAGTGCTATAGCGGGATCACTCTACAATGAGCAGTTCTTC

V gene: TRBV24-1
D gene: TRBD1
J gene: TRBJ1-2
clone size: few
CDR3 protein: CATSDSSGQAYGYTF
CDR3 DNA: TGTGCCACCAGTGACTCCTCGGGACAGGCCTATGGCTACACCTTC

V gene: TRBV5-1
D gene: TRBD2
J gene: TRBJ2-1
clone size: -
CDR3 protein: CASSLDAGGYPNEQFF
CDR3 DNA: TGCGCCAGCAGCTTGGACGCGGGAGGGTATCCCAATGAGCAGTTCTTC

V gene: TRBV9
D gene: -
J gene: TRBJ1-2
clone size: many
CDR3 protein: CASSVEGRYTF
CDR3 DNA: TGTGCCAGCAGCGTAGAAGGGAGGTACACCTTC

V gene: TRBV28
D gene: TRBD1
J gene: TRBJ1-3
clone size: few
CDR3 protein: CASSPGTGRRAGNTIYF
CDR3 DNA: TGTGCCAGCAGTCCAGGGACAGGACGGCGCGCTGGAAACACCATATATTTT

V gene: TRBV29-1
D gene: TRBD2
J gene: TRBJ2-5
clone size: many
CDR3 protein: CSVRTSGGEAQYF
CDR3 DNA: TGCAGCGTTCGGACTAGCGGCGGGGAGGCCCAGTACTTC

V gene: TRBV6-4
D gene: -
J gene: TRBJ2-6
clone size: few
CDR3 protein: CASRDSESSRSSGANVLTF
CDR3 DNA: TGTGCCAGCAGGGACTCGGAGAGTTCCCGTTCCTCTGGGGCCAACGTCCTGACTTTC

V gene: TRBV5-1
D gene: TRBD2
J gene: TRBJ2-4
clone size: many
CDR3 protein: CASSSRGRERAGDVKNIQYF
CDR3 DNA: TGCGCCAGCAGCTCCCGTGGCAGGGAAAGAGCGGGAGATGTCAAAAACATTCAGTACTTC

V gene: TRBV7-2
D gene: TRBD1
J gene: TRBJ1-5
clone size: many
CDR3 protein: CASSSPPGTGVNQPQHF
CDR3 DNA: TGTGCCAGCAGCTCTCCGCCCGGGACAGGGGTCAATCAGCCCCAGCATTTT

V gene: TRBV2
D gene: -
J gene: TRBJ2-1
clone size: -
CDR3 protein: CASTARGEQFF
CDR3 DNA: TGTGCCAGCACCGCCAGGGGTGAGCAGTTCTTC

V gene: TRBV12-3/TRBV12-4
D gene: -
J gene: TRBJ2-3
clone size: many
CDR3 protein: CASSLSYSSDTQYF
CDR3 DNA: TGTGCCAGCAGTTTGTCCTACAGCTCAGATACGCAGTATTTT

V gene: TRBV6-2/TRBV6-3
D gene: -
J gene: TRBJ2-5
clone size: -
CDR3 protein: CASSYLTWEETQYF
CDR3 DNA: TGTGCCAGCAGTTACCTGACTTGGGAAGAGACCCAGTACTTC

V gene: TRBV20-1
D gene: TRBD1
J gene: TRBJ2-7
clone size: many
CDR3 protein: CSVLRTGTSYEQYF
CDR3 DNA: TGCAGTGTTCTCCGGACAGGCACCTCCTACGAGCAGTACTTC

V gene: TRBV20-1
D gene: TRBD2
J gene: TRBJ2-3
clone size: few
CDR3 protein: CSAASRGASTDTQYF
CDR3 DNA: TGCAGTGCTGCCTCGCGGGGGGCTAGCACAGATACGCAGTATTTT

V gene: TRBV11-2
D gene: -
J gene: TRBJ2-5
clone size: few
CDR3 protein: CASSLYRWGGAQETQYF
CDR3 DNA: TGTGCCAGCAGCTTATACCGGTGGGGGGGGGCTCAAGAGACCCAGTACTTC

V gene: TRBV5-6
D gene: TRBD1
J gene: TRBJ1-2
clone size: few
CDR3 protein: CASSLWTGRRYTF
CDR3 DNA: TGTGCCAGCAGCCTGTGGACAGGGAGACGCTACACCTTC

V gene: TRBV15
D gene: TRBD2
J gene: TRBJ2-5
clone size: few
CDR3 protein: CATRLAARQETQYF
CDR3 DNA: TGTGCCACTAGACTAGCGGCTCGCCAAGAGACCCAGTACTTC

V gene: TRBV6-2/TRBV6-3
D gene: -
J gene: TRBJ2-7
clone size: -
CDR3 protein: CATETDTTSPEQYF
CDR3 DNA: TGTGCCACCGAGACGGACACCACCTCCCCCGAGCAGTACTTC

V gene: TRBV19
D gene: TRBD1
J gene: TRBJ1-5
clone size: few
CDR3 protein: CASSIDRRGPSSNQPQHF
CDR3 DNA: TGTGCCAGTAGTATAGACCGCAGGGGGCCGTCAAGCAATCAGCCCCAGCATTTT

V gene: TRBV3-1
D gene: -
J gene: TRBJ1-1
clone size: -
CDR3 protein: CASSQAGPRSTEAFF
CDR3 DNA: TGTGCCAGCAGCCAGGCAGGGCCTAGGAGCACTGAAGCTTTCTTT

V gene: TRBV7-8
D gene: TRBD1
J gene: TRBJ2-3
clone size: many
CDR3 protein: CASSKDRSKSTDTQYF
CDR3 DNA: TGTGCCAGCAGCAAGGACAGGAGCAAAAGCACAGATACGCAGTATTTT

V gene: TRBV20-1
D gene: -
J gene: TRBJ2-1
clone size: few
CDR3 protein: CSARDLGWRTYNEQFF
CDR3 DNA: TGCAGTGCTAGAGATCTAGGGTGGAGGACCTACAATGAGCAGTTCTTC

V gene: TRBV5-1
D gene: TRBD1
J gene: TRBJ2-6
clone size: few
CDR3 protein: CASSKGGQGIQSGANVLTF
CDR3 DNA: TGCGCCAGCAGCAAGGGGGGACAGGGCATACAATCTGGGGCCAACGTCCTGACTTTC

V gene: TRBV2
D gene: -
J gene: TRBJ2-1
clone size: few
CDR3 protein: CASSERGPWTGGNEQFF
CDR3 DNA: TGTGCCAGCAGTGAGAGGGGCCCCTGGACGGGTGGCAATGAGCAGTTCTTC

V gene: TRBV4-3
D gene: -
J gene: TRBJ2-3
clone size: few
CDR3 protein: CASSQDPRGLLTDTQYF
CDR3 DNA: TGCGCCAGCAGCCAAGATCCCCGGGGCCTACTCACAGATACGCAGTATTTT

V gene: TRBV20-1
D gene: TRBD1
J gene: TRBJ2-3
clone size: few
CDR3 protein: CSADPGQTDTQYF
CDR3 DNA: TGCAGTGCTGACCCGGGACAGACAGATACGCAGTATTTT

V gene: TRBV4-3
D gene: -
J gene: TRBJ2-2
clone size: -
CDR3 protein: CASSQEGTPWGNGELFF
CDR3 DNA: TGCGCCAGCAGCCAAGAGGGGACACCCTGGGGGAACGGGGAGCTGTTTTTT

V gene: TRBV5-4
D gene: TRBD2
J gene: TRBJ2-1
clone size: -
CDR3 protein: CASSSRTSGSHNEQFF
CDR3 DNA: TGTGCCAGCAGCTCACGGACTAGCGGGAGCCACAATGAGCAGTTCTTC

V gene: TRBV27
D gene: TRBD2
J gene: TRBJ2-1
clone size: -
CDR3 protein: CASSSAGLAGEGTYNEQFF
CDR3 DNA: TGTGCCAGCAGTTCAGCAGGACTAGCGGGGGAGGGTACGTACAATGAGCAGTTCTTC

V gene: TRBV5-1
D gene: TRBD1
J gene: TRBJ1-1
clone size: -
CDR3 protein: CASRKDRGQYTEAFF
CDR3 DNA: TGCGCCAGCAGGAAGGACAGGGGGCAATACACTGAAGCTTTCTTT

V gene: TRBV4-1
D gene: -
J gene: TRBJ1-1
clone size: few
CDR3 protein: CASSQDLGSMNTEAFF
CDR3 DNA: TGCGCCAGCAGCCAAGATCTTGGCAGCATGAACACTGAAGCTTTCTTT

V gene: TRBV3-1
D gene: TRBD2
J gene: TRBJ2-1
clone size: few
CDR3 protein: CASSPTSGGSEQFF
CDR3 DNA: TGTGCCAGCAGCCCGACTAGCGGGGGATCTGAGCAGTTCTTC

V gene: TRBV20-1
D gene: -
J gene: TRBJ2-3
clone size: many
CDR3 protein: CSASAGWGSDTQYF
CDR3 DNA: TGCAGTGCTAGTGCCGGCTGGGGGTCGGATACGCAGTATTTT

V gene: TRBV29-1
D gene: -
J gene: TRBJ1-2
clone size: -
CDR3 protein: CSVWGQANYGYTF
CDR3 DNA: TGCAGCGTCTGGGGCCAAGCTAACTATGGCTACACCTTC

V gene: TRBV25-1
D gene: -
J gene: TRBJ2-3
clone size: many
CDR3 protein: CASSEPLAPQYF
CDR3 DNA: TGTGCCAGCAGTGAACCCCTTGCACCGCAGTATTTT

V gene: TRBV28
D gene: TRBD2
J gene: TRBJ2-1
clone size: few
CDR3 protein: CASSLLLTSGRAGNEQFF
CDR3 DNA: TGTGCCAGCAGTTTATTGTTAACTAGCGGGAGGGCGGGTAATGAGCAGTTCTTC

V gene: TRBV12-3/TRBV12-4
D gene: -
J gene: TRBJ2-1
clone size: many
CDR3 protein: CASSPLPRRNLYNEQFF
CDR3 DNA: TGTGCCAGCAGTCCTCTTCCTCGGCGGAACCTCTACAATGAGCAGTTCTTC

V gene: TRBV18
D gene: -
J gene: TRBJ1-1
clone size: few
CDR3 protein: CASSPEAGRVNTEAFF
CDR3 DNA: TGTGCCAGCTCACCCGAAGCAGGGAGGGTTAACACTGAAGCTTTCTTT

V gene: TRBV20-1
D gene: TRBD1
J gene: TRBJ1-5
clone size: few
CDR3 protein: CSAAPGGSGQPQHF
CDR3 DNA: TGCAGTGCTGCTCCAGGGGGTTCGGGTCAGCCCCAGCATTTT

V gene: TRBV20-1
D gene: -
J gene: TRBJ1-3
clone size: few
CDR3 protein: CSASNGQRISGNTIYF
CDR3 DNA: TGCAGTGCTAGCAACGGACAGCGAATCTCTGGAAACACCATATATTTT